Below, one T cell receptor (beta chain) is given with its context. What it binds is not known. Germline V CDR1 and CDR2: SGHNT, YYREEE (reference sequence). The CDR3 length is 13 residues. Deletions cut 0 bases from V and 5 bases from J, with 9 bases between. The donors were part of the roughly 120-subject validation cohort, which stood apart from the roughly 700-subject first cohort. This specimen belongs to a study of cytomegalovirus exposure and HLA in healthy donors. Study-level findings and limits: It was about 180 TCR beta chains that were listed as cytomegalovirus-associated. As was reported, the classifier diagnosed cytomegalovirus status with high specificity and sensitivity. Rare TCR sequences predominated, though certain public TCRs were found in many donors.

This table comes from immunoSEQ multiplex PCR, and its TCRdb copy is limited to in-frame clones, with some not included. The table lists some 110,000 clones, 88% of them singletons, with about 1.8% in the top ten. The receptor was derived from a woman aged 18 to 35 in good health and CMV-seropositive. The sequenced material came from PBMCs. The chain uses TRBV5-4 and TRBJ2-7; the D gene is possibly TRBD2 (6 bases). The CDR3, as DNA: TGTGCCAGCAGCTTGGCCGGGGGAAACGAGCAGTACGTC. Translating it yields CASSLAGGNEQYV.